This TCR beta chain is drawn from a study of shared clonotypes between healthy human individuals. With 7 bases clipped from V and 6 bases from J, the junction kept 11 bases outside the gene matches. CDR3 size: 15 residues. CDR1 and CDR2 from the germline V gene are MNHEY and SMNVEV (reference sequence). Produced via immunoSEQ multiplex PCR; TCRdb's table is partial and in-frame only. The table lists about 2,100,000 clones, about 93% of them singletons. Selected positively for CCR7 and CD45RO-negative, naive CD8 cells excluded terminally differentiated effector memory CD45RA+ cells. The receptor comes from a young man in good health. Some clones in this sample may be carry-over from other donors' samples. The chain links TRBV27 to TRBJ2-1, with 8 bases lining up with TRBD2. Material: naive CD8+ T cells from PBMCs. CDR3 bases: TGTGCCAGCAATGATAGGACTAGCTGGCCCAATGAGCAGTTCTTC. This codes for CASNDRTSWPNEQFF.